Listed here is a single TCR beta chain. Its antigen is as yet unknown. PCR was performed a second time for 7 to 11 cycles using a sample-barcoded 5' primer and a J-beta primer mix. TCRdb re-derived calls from the 5' RACE reads in MiXCR, one entry per CDR3 protein. Among 1 million to 1.2 million distinct CDR3 sequences listed, around two fifths were seen once. The record originates from a study of blood T cells in healthy people across ages. Study findings and constraints: Higher diversity, along with more naive CD4+ cells, distinguished long-lived donors from aged donors.

The length of the CDR3 is 15 residues. The V gene end was trimmed by 4 bases and the J gene end by 11 bases; junction bases not matched to a gene: 16. In germline, CDR1 is SEHNR, CDR2 FQNEAQ (reference sequence). This sequence was found in a man between 18 and 29 years old in good health. This chain links TRBV7-9 with TRBJ2-5; the match to TRBD1 covers 7 bases. What was sequenced was blood. The CDR3 bases are TGTGCCAGCAGCTCAGACAGGGTATCCTACAATGAGCAGTACTTC. It yields the protein CASSSDRVSYNEQYF. Filled out from reference TRBV7-9 and TRBJ2-5, the complete variable domain reads DTGVSQNPRHKITKRGQNVTFRCDPISEHNRLYWYRQTLGQGPEFLTYFQNEAQLEKSRLLSDRFSAERPKGSFSTLEIQRTEQGDSAMYLCASSSDRVSYNEQYFGPGTRLLVL.